One TCR beta chain is described in this entry. This clone has just a few counts. Which antigen it targets is not known. It has no much larger one-base neighbor in the sample; base qualities were not kept. In Seattle, one collaborating source enrolled patients while the infection was active and tracked those patients longitudinally over the course of disease. The collaborating institutions used their own protocols to collect whole blood in K2EDTA tubes. For TCRbeta analysis, collaborators shipped samples as frozen whole blood, isolated PBMCs, or DNA extracted from either of those sample types. TCRbeta CDR3 regions were amplified from genomic DNA using the immunoSEQ Assay, a bias-controlled multiplex PCR. The original pipeline was this. Nucleated cell counts per sample were estimated from amplification of reference gene primers within the assay. To quantify the absolute abundance of each unique TCRbeta CDR3 rearrangement, sequence reads were collapsed and filtered. For each sample, productive Simpson clonality was calculated as the square root of Simpson's diversity index across productive rearrangements. TCRdb mirrors the immuneACCESS table, restricted to in-frame sequences. Some clones are absent from its copies; in checked studies, under half trace to an unresolved V gene, and the reason for the others is unknown. D and trimming were read from the DNA, whereas the V and J calls and clone size are those reported in that table. This sample comprises fewer than 200,000 clones, roughly 85% of them detected only once. Around 5% of the sample is taken by the ten largest.

From the cysteine up to the phenylalanine, the CDR3 has a length of 15 residues. The entry retains the CDR3 DNA only, 45 bases that are in frame from base 1. Compared with germline, V lacks 2 bases and J lacks 4 bases; bases without a gene match: 4. For CDR1 and CDR2, the germline V gene lists MDHEN and SYDVKM. The data are from a study of blood T cell repertoires in COVID-19 (dated by TCRdb to 2020 to 2022). About the investigation overall: The collaborator samples originated in the United States, Italy and Spain and spanned the acute and convalescent phases of COVID-19. Sample metadata almost always included a de-identified subject ID, COVID-19 status, age in years and sex. Where HLA class I and class II types were available, the types were taken from metadata supplied by the sample provider, not from assay-based typing. The samples were drawn from the first 160 participants of the ongoing ImmuneRACE study and from 950 to 1,500 subjects provided by 6 global collaborators. The repertoires were released in a freely available public database intended as a resource for research on the immune response to SARS-CoV-2. The prospective study material was composed of cDNA or gDNA derived from T cells, B-cell-depleted T cells, or PBMCs. Subjects who had been exposed to COVID-19, were actively infected with it, or had recovered from it provided the deeply sampled blood TCRbeta repertoires that made up the dataset.

General conclusions and limits of the study: The amount of clinical and demographic metadata varied by source and participant and was provided uncurated.

Source material: peripheral blood. This receptor chain uses TRBV28 and TRBJ2-1, with 8 middle bases fitting TRBD1. This clonotype was obtained from a woman between 45 and 65 years old with COVID-19, enrolled during active disease. In nucleotide form, the sequence is TGTGCCAGCAGTTTAGAGGGACAGGTATACAATGAGCAGTTCTTC. Its amino acids are CASSLEGQVYNEQFF. The full variable domain, with segments outside the CDR3 supplied by the reference TRBV28 and TRBJ2-1 proteins, appears as DVKVTQSSRYLVKRTGEKVFLECVQDMDHENMFWYRQDPGLGLRLIYFSYDVKMKEKGDIPEGYSVSREKKERFSLILESASTNQTSMYLCASSLEGQVYNEQFFGPGTRLTVL.